Below are 14 T cell receptor beta chains sequenced from a single sample in a study of human CD8 memory T cell subsets. Production of TCR beta libraries used UMI-labeled 5' RACE as the method. TCRdb reprocessed the 5' RACE reads; each CDR3 protein has one entry and no DNA is given. Its table lists about 10,000 distinct CDR3 sequences. Sequencing was carried out using CD8+ T cells from PBMCs. The receptors derive from a human donor in good health.

This chain connects TRBV20-1 to TRBJ1-2; the D call of TRBD1 rests on TCRdb alone, since no DNA is present to check it. The CDR3 length is 15 residues. Germline assignment: CDR1 DFQATT and CDR2 SNEGSKA (reference sequence). The CDR3 reads CSARDGRDRNYGYTF.

V usage is TRBV6-5 and J usage is TRBJ2-2. The V gene's germline CDR1 is MNHEY and CDR2 SVGAGI. The CDR3 runs 13 residues. CDR3 loop: CASSYSDAGELFF.

J is TRBJ1-1 and V is TRBV4-1; lacking DNA, the TRBD1 call made by TCRdb goes unchecked. Per germline, CDR1 MGHRA and CDR2 YSYEKL. The CDR3 consists of 15 residues. The CDR3 reads CASSQETTGHTEAFF.

This clonotype is medium-sized by frequency. V gene TRBV9 combines with J gene TRBJ2-7. Germline values: CDR1 SGDLS, CDR2 YYNGEE. This CDR3 is 14 amino acids long. CDR3 protein: CASRKLANSGEQYF.

The rearrangement uses TRBV7-3 and TRBJ2-2. Germline loops: CDR1 SGHTA, CDR2 FQGTGA. The CDR3 has 15 residues. The chain's CDR3 is CASSVSGGNTGELFF.

The rearrangement links TRBV6-6 to TRBJ1-2. Germline lookup yields CDR1 MNHNY and CDR2 SVGAGI (reference sequence). The CDR3 runs 13 residues. The CDR3 protein is CASSITRDYGYTF.

J is TRBJ2-1 and V is TRBV5-5; the D call of TRBD1 rests on TCRdb alone, since no DNA is present to check it. CDR1 and CDR2 from the germline V gene are SGHKS and YYEKEE (reference sequence). This CDR3 region has 14 residues. CDR3 region: CASRPGGLYNEQFF.

The chain recombines TRBV5-1 with TRBJ2-1; TCRdb designates TRBD1, a call that cannot be tested without DNA. The germline CDR1 and CDR2 sequences are SGHRS and YFSETQ. The CDR3 contains 12 residues. CDR3 in amino acids: CASSENPGEQFF.

The V and J genes are TRBV29-1 and TRBJ2-3; without DNA, the TCRdb call of TRBD2 cannot be checked. CDR3 length: 14 residues. From germline, CDR1 is SQVTM and CDR2 ANQGSEA. Here the CDR3 reads CSAARAGGRDTQYF.

CDR3 sequence reads: CASSYRTIYEQFF. The genes are TRBV6-6 and TRBJ2-1; the D gene TCRdb calls, TRBD2, cannot be checked with no DNA. Germline loops: CDR1 MNHNY, CDR2 SVGAGI (reference sequence). The CDR3 has 13 amino acids.

This sequence joins TRBV4-2 and TRBJ1-2. This CDR3 spans 11 amino acids. The germline CDR1 and CDR2 sequences are LGHNA and YNFKEQ. The CDR3 loop is CASSHQDGYTF.

The gene calls are TRBV28 and TRBJ2-3; without DNA, the TCRdb call of TRBD2 cannot be checked. The V gene's germline CDR1 is MDHEN and CDR2 SYDVKM. The CDR3 covers 20 residues. The CDR3: CASSRIGTGTSGGMGDTQYF.

This chain links TRBV20-1 with TRBJ1-1; lacking DNA, the TRBD1 call made by TCRdb goes unchecked. Germline V lookup: CDR1 DFQATT, CDR2 SNEGSKA (reference sequence). The CDR3 consists of 13 residues. This CDR3 is CSARPTGKVEAFF.

The V gene is TRBV24-1, the J gene TRBJ2-2. Germline V CDR1 and CDR2: KGHDR, SFDVKD. CDR3 length: 17 amino acids. The CDR3 sequence is CATSDFSGFSNTGELFF.